This T cell receptor (beta chain) came from a study of blood T cell repertoires in COVID-19. Study context: Spain, Italy and the United States supplied samples that represented acute and convalescent COVID-19. Nucleic acid was either cDNA or gDNA, and it came from T cells, B-cell-depleted T cells, or PBMCs.

Original analysis: From reference gene primer amplification, estimates of nucleated cell counts were derived. Clones were sequenced by immunoSEQ multiplex PCR, and TCRdb holds only the in-frame ones, with some missing. From that table come the V and J calls and clone size; the DNA was used to work out D and trimming. The repertoire consists of under 55,000 clones, with about four fifths occurring once and the leading ten covering more than 13%. Sequenced sample: peripheral blood. The origin of this receptor is a human donor in a cohort sampled during active COVID-19.

The CDR3 sequence is CASSLGQMSYNEQFF. In nucleotides, the CDR3 is TGCGCCAGCAGCTTGGGACAGATGTCCTACAATGAGCAGTTCTTC. The chain recombines TRBV4-1 with TRBJ2-1, with TRBD1 identical over 7 bases. The CDR3 loop spans 15 amino acids. The V and J ends lost 5 bases and 1 base, in that order; junction bases with no gene match: 5. Per the germline V gene, CDR1 is MGHRA and CDR2 is YSYEKL.